These 18 T cell receptor beta chains originate from one sample sequenced in a study of blood T cell repertoires in COVID-19. Here immunoSEQ multiplex PCR was the method, and the copy in TCRdb shows in-frame clones only, minus some. In the table there are about 420,000 clones, about 90% of which are singletons. The sample was peripheral blood. The receptors here all came from a man aged 18 to 35 with COVID-19, enrolled during active disease.

The chain employs TRBV5-6 and TRBJ1-5; 7 bases are shared with TRBD1. The junction had 4 bases not matched to a gene; V was cut back by 3 bases and J by 4 bases. The CDR3 is 14 amino acids. Germline V CDR1 and CDR2: SGHDT, YYEEEE. This chain's CDR3 is CASSSTGSNQPQHF. The DNA for the CDR3 is TGTGCCAGCAGCTCGACAGGGAGTAATCAGCCCCAGCATTTT.

This chain joins TRBV2 and TRBJ2-3, with D tentatively TRBD1 (5 bases). The CDR3 covers 15 residues. The germline V gene has CDR1 SNHLY and CDR2 FYNNEI. Trimming cost V 5 bases and J 2 bases, with 14 bases left between them. Here the CDR3 reads CASSIQGGPTDTQYF. The CDR3 DNA sequence: TGTGCCAGCAGTATCCAGGGCGGACCCACAGATACGCAGTATTTT.

Only one count was recorded for this clone. V and J are TRBV12-5 and TRBJ1-5; unclear D gene. This CDR3 has 18 residues. Germline CDR1 LGHNT, CDR2 FRNRAP. Trimming took 6 bases from V and 0 from J, leaving 21 bases between them. CDR3 amino acids: CASGSSGANFYSNQPQHF. In nucleotides, the CDR3 is TGTGCTAGTGGCTCCTCAGGTGCCAATTTTTATAGCAATCAGCCCCAGCATTTT.

The chain recombines TRBV3-1 (or the pseudogene TRBV3-2) with TRBJ2-3, with D unclear. The germline V and J ends were trimmed by 0 bases and 13 bases, with 14 bases remaining between them. The CDR3 sequence is 13 residues long. Germline CDR1 reads LGHDT; CDR2 reads YNNKEL (reference sequence). The chain's CDR3 is CASSQDFQRSEYF. DNA of the CDR3: TGTGCCAGCAGCCAAGATTTCCAACGGTCTGAGTATTTT.

The CDR3 bases are TGTGCCAGAAGCTTGACACATGAAAAACTGTTTTTT. Amino acids: CARSLTHEKLFF. The gene calls are TRBV5-3 and TRBJ1-4; D is uncertain. TRBV5-3 is sorted into the ORF group, with uncertain function. Deletions cut 1 base from V and 6 bases from J, with 4 bases between. The CDR3 is made up of 12 amino acids.

The CDR3 sequence is CASRVQGVNTEAFF. Here the CDR3 DNA reads TGTGCCAGCAGGGTACAGGGGGTGAACACTGAAGCTTTCTTT. V and J are TRBV11-2 and TRBJ1-1; 8 bases are a match to TRBD1. Germline CDR1 reads SGHAT; CDR2 reads FQNNGV. Losses at the gene ends were 6 bases for V and 0 bases for J; bases not matched to a gene: 3. This CDR3 is built from 14 residues.

The chain carries TRBV18 and TRBJ1-1; tentative D call: TRBD1 (5 bases). The CDR3 length is 13 residues. Trimming pared 6 bases from V and 1 base from J, leaving 9 bases between. The germline CDR1 and CDR2 sequences are KGHSH and LQKENI. The CDR3 bases are TGTGCCAGCTCGCCCCAGGGGAACACTGAAGCTTTCTTT. As protein: CASSPQGNTEAFF.

V gene TRBV3-1 (or the pseudogene TRBV3-2) combines with J gene TRBJ1-4, with D possibly TRBD1 on 6 matching bases. Germline CDR1 is LGHDT and CDR2 is YNNKEL (reference sequence). V lost 2 bases and J lost 12, with 19 bases in between. The CDR3 covers 15 residues. CDR3 protein: CASSQPSRGSWELFF. In nucleotides, the CDR3 is TGTGCCAGCAGCCAACCCTCCAGGGGTAGCTGGGAACTGTTTTTT.

The V gene is TRBV5-1, the J gene TRBJ2-3; D may be TRBD2 (6 bases). The germline gives CDR1 SGHRS, CDR2 YFSETQ. This CDR3 comprises 16 residues. V gave up 4 bases and J gave up 3 bases, with 18 bases separating them. CDR3 loop: CASSPRVGGLTDTQYF. CDR3 in DNA: TGCGCCAGCAGCCCGCGTGTCGGTGGACTAACAGATACGCAGTATTTT. Looking up the rest from reference TRBV5-1 and TRBJ2-3 gives the full variable domain: KAGVTQTPRYLIKTRGQQVTLSCSPISGHRSVSWYQQTPGQGLQFLFEYFSETQRNKGNFPGRFSGRQFSNSRSEMNVSTLELGDSALYLCASSPRVGGLTDTQYFGPGTRLTVL.

The CDR3: CASSADRGLYNEQFF. CDR3 DNA: TGTGCCAGCAGCGCCGACAGGGGCTTATACAATGAGCAGTTCTTC. The chain carries TRBV7-9 and TRBJ2-1; 8 nucleotides match TRBD1. CDR1 is SEHNR and CDR2 is FQNEAQ in the germline V gene (reference sequence). The CDR3 extends over 15 amino acids. Unmatched junction bases numbered 7, after V lost 5 bases and J lost 4 bases.

The chain recombines TRBV7-8 with TRBJ2-1; possibly TRBD2 for D (6 bases). The CDR3 sequence is 15 residues long. Germline CDR1 reads SGHVS; CDR2 reads FQNEAQ. V shed 5 bases and J shed 0 bases, with 11 bases lying between them. The CDR3 here is CASSTRGSSYNEQFF. The CDR3 DNA is TGTGCCAGCAGCACACGGGGGAGCTCCTACAATGAGCAGTTCTTC. The full variable domain, its missing parts supplied by reference TRBV7-8 and TRBJ2-1, is GAGVSQSPRYKVAKRGQDVALRCDPISGHVSLFWYQQALGQGPEFLTYFQNEAQLDKSGLPSDRFFAERPEGSVSTLKIQRTQQEDSAVYLCASSTRGSSYNEQFFGPGTRLTVL.

Regarding this clone: The sample carries other DNA sequences with the same CDR3. The V call is TRBV5-4, the J call TRBJ1-1, with D perhaps matching TRBD1 (6 bases). CDR3 length equals 14 residues. Germline V gene lookup returns CDR1 SGHNT and CDR2 YYREEE (reference sequence). V lost 0 bases and J 2 bases, leaving 8 bases between the germline ends. In DNA, the CDR3 is TGTGCCAGCAGCTTGGCAGGGGCCAACACTGAAGCTTTCTTT. This codes for CASSLAGANTEAFF.

The rearrangement links TRBV4-1 to TRBJ1-2, with a weak D call TRBD1 (6 bases). Germline assignment: CDR1 MGHRA and CDR2 YSYEKL. The CDR3 totals 13 residues. With 8 bases removed from V and 7 bases from J, the gap between germline ends came to 17 bases. The CDR3 DNA reads as TGCGCCAGCGGAACACCAGGGGCAGGTGGCTACACCTTC. Protein product: CASGTPGAGGYTF.

This chain uses TRBV3-1 (or the pseudogene TRBV3-2) with TRBJ1-2; D is ambiguous. CDR3 length: 14 amino acids. The germline gives CDR1 LGHDT, CDR2 YNNKEL (reference sequence). Trimming took off 5 bases at V and 6 bases at J, with 16 bases between the two ends. CDR3 sequence reads: CASSRQPPGHGYTF. As DNA, the CDR3 is TGTGCCAGCAGCAGACAACCTCCTGGCCATGGCTACACCTTC.

The chain links TRBV11-3 to TRBJ1-2, with TRBD1 as a possible D gene (5 bases). This CDR3 spans 13 amino acids. Trimming took off 1 base at V and 4 bases at J, with 7 bases between the two ends. Germline values: CDR1 SGHNT, CDR2 YENEEA. The CDR3 DNA sequence: TGTGCCAGCAGCTTAGTGGGACTCTATGGCTACACCTTC. It codes for CASSLVGLYGYTF.

This sequence joins TRBV7-9 and TRBJ2-1; TRBD1 agrees at 9 bases. The germline V gene encodes CDR1 SEHNR and CDR2 FQNEAQ (reference sequence). Trimming took 5 bases from V and 7 from J; bases not matched to a gene: 9. CDR3 size: 15 residues. The CDR3 region has the DNA TGTGCCAGCAGCCTTGGGACAGGGAAGATGAATGAGCAGTTCTTC. Translating gives CASSLGTGKMNEQFF.

Remarks on this clone: This sample also contains other DNA sequences that code for the same CDR3. The chain recombines TRBV19 with TRBJ1-1; D not resolved. CDR1 is LNHDA, CDR2 SQIVND, per germline (reference sequence). This CDR3 is built from 12 residues. The germline V and J ends were trimmed by 1 base and 6 bases, with 6 bases remaining between them. For the CDR3, the DNA is TGTGCCAGTAGTATAGGAGGATCTGAAGCTTTCTTT. It specifies CASSIGGSEAFF.

This clone appeared once. The J gene is TRBJ1-1, the V gene TRBV5-1, with 7 bases matching TRBD1. The length of the CDR3 is 15 residues. V gave up 6 bases and J gave up 0 bases; unmatched junction bases: 8. The germline V gene has CDR1 SGHRS and CDR2 YFSETQ. This CDR3 is CASNPTTGLNTEAFF. The CDR3 nucleotides are TGCGCCAGCAACCCTACGACAGGGCTGAACACTGAAGCTTTCTTT.